This passage covers 26 T cell receptor beta chains from one sample sequenced in a study of vaccination effects on CD4 cells after COVID-19. Expansion of antigen-specific CD4+ T cells with viral peptide pools was carried out by the ViraFEST assay before sequencing. Following culture for approximately 11 days, CD4+ T cells were isolated. Documented for the person is a PCR-confirmed SARS-CoV-2 infection occurring between March and December 2020. Antigens for these TCRs are unknown. TCRdb's copy holds only in-frame clones and misses some; the assay was immunoSEQ multiplex PCR. The sample consists of around 19,000 clones, around 74% of them appearing once. Sequencing was performed on CD4+ T cells from PBMCs cultured with a peptide pool, taken before COVID-19 vaccination. The source of these receptors is a human donor who had a prior SARS-CoV-2 infection.

The V and J genes are TRBV7-3 and TRBJ2-3; D not certain. The CDR3 extends over 15 amino acids. CDR1 SGHTA and CDR2 FQGTGA come from the germline V gene. Trimming left V 2 bases short and J 0 bases short, with 9 bases between. CDR3 coding DNA: TGTGCCAGCAGCTTAGTAGGCCCCAGCACAGATACGCAGTATTTT. Amino acids: CASSLVGPSTDTQYF.

This clone was observed once. The chain joins TRBV18 to TRBJ2-3, with 15 bases lining up with TRBD2. The CDR3 spans 18 residues. J was trimmed by 6 bases and V by 3 bases; bases with no gene match: 10. Germline V lookup: CDR1 KGHSH, CDR2 LQKENI. This CDR3 reads CASSPSQGLAGGKDTQYF. The CDR3 DNA sequence: TGTGCCAGCTCACCGAGCCAAGGACTAGCGGGGGGGAAGGATACGCAGTATTTT.

The CDR3: CASSLVGHLQETQYF. The CDR3 DNA sequence: TGCGCCAGCAGCTTGGTGGGACATTTGCAAGAGACCCAGTACTTC. The chain carries TRBV5-1 and TRBJ2-5; D possibly corresponds to TRBD1 (6 bases). CDR1 and CDR2 from the germline V gene are SGHRS and YFSETQ. Trimming stripped 0 bases from V and 2 bases from J, with 11 bases between. The CDR3 length is 15 residues. The variable domain in full, completed from reference TRBV5-1 and TRBJ2-5, reads KAGVTQTPRYLIKTRGQQVTLSCSPISGHRSVSWYQQTPGQGLQFLFEYFSETQRNKGNFPGRFSGRQFSNSRSEMNVSTLELGDSALYLCASSLVGHLQETQYFGPGTRLLVL.

This clone was counted between two and nine times. The chain has TRBV6-5 and TRBJ2-7, with 9 positions matching TRBD1. Germline CDR1 MNHEY, CDR2 SVGAGI. The CDR3 has 14 residues. Unmatched junction bases numbered 5, after V lost 4 bases and J lost 4 bases. This CDR3 is CASSSPTGGYEQYF. DNA for the CDR3: TGTGCCAGCAGTTCCCCGACAGGGGGATACGAGCAGTACTTC.

This rearrangement joins TRBV15 to TRBJ1-4, with 10 bases lining up with TRBD1. With V trimmed by 4 bases and J by 0 bases, 5 bases remained unmatched. CDR3 length: 17 residues. CDR1 is LNHNV, CDR2 YYDKDF, per germline (reference sequence). The CDR3 DNA sequence: TGTGCCACCAGCAAGACAGGGGGCAGAGCAACTAATGAAAAACTGTTTTTT. Translating gives CATSKTGGRATNEKLFF.

Only a few counts were recorded for this clone. The V call is TRBV7-6, the J call TRBJ1-5; D call uncertain. Germline V gene data show CDR1 as SGHVS and CDR2 as FNYEAQ. V lost 3 bases to trimming and J lost 3 bases, with 6 bases between them. The CDR3 is 13 residues long. The CDR3 sequence is CASSFWVNQPQHF. DNA of the CDR3: TGTGCCAGCAGCTTCTGGGTCAATCAGCCCCAGCATTTT. The whole variable domain, filled in from reference TRBV7-6 and TRBJ1-5, reads GAGVSQSPRYKVTKRGQDVALRCDPISGHVSLYWYRQALGQGPEFLTYFNYEAQQDKSGLPNDRFSAERPEGSISTLTIQRTEQRDSAMYRCASSFWVNQPQHFGDGTRLSIL.

The chain combines TRBV6-2 or TRBV6-3 with TRBJ2-7, with 10 nucleotides matching TRBD2. The CDR3 is made up of 14 amino acids. The V segment lost 5 bases and the J segment 2 bases; nucleotides outside the gene matches: 3. CDR1 is MNHEY, CDR2 SVGEGT, per germline. The CDR3 bases are TGTGCCAGCAGTCTAGCGGGAGAGGCCTACGAGCAGTACTTC. Translated, it gives CASSLAGEAYEQYF.

V gene TRBV5-4 combines with J gene TRBJ2-3; 9 bases agree with TRBD1. Germline V gene lookup returns CDR1 SGHNT and CDR2 YYREEE (reference sequence). Trimming took 0 bases from V and 2 from J; bases not matched to a gene: 4. The CDR3 has 16 amino acids. CDR3: CASSLGQGVLTDTQYF. Here the CDR3 DNA reads TGTGCCAGCAGCTTGGGACAGGGGGTACTCACAGATACGCAGTATTTT.

The chain recombines TRBV24-1 with TRBJ2-1, with 14 bases aligning to TRBD2. Germline lookup yields CDR1 KGHDR and CDR2 SFDVKD. Trimming at V came to 4 bases and at J to 10 bases, leaving 8 bases not matched to a gene. This CDR3 has 16 residues. In DNA, the CDR3 is TGTGCCACCAGTGACCCGACTAGCGGGGGGGCGAACGAGCAGTTCTTC. Translation gives CATSDPTSGGANEQFF.

The chain has TRBV27 and TRBJ2-1, with D tentatively TRBD2 (6 bases). This CDR3 spans 14 amino acids. Germline lookup yields CDR1 MNHEY and CDR2 SMNVEV (reference sequence). V was clipped by 5 bases and J by 9 bases, with 17 bases between them. The CDR3 spells CASSTSAGHSEQFF. CDR3 coding DNA: TGTGCCAGCAGTACCTCAGCGGGTCACAGTGAGCAGTTCTTC.

This chain connects TRBV11-3 to TRBJ1-1; D call uncertain. V was shortened by 4 bases and J by 4 bases, with 10 bases between the two germline ends. Germline assignment: CDR1 SGHNT and CDR2 YENEEA. This CDR3 contains 13 residues. CDR3 sequence (DNA): TGTGCCAGCAGCTCTTGGGCTGGCACTGAAGCTTTCTTT. Its protein is CASSSWAGTEAFF.

This chain uses TRBV5-1 with TRBJ1-1; D is possibly TRBD1 (6 bases). This CDR3 has 13 amino acids. The germline V gene encodes CDR1 SGHRS and CDR2 YFSETQ. V lost 5 bases and J lost 1, with 9 bases in between. The CDR3 DNA follows: TGCGCCAGCAGGATCAGGGGGAACACTGAAGCTTTCTTT. It codes for CASRIRGNTEAFF.

This rearrangement joins TRBV5-1 to TRBJ2-1; no clear D. The CDR3 sequence is 15 residues long. V was clipped by 0 bases and J by 0 bases, with 7 bases between them. CDR1 is SGHRS and CDR2 is YFSETQ in the germline V gene. This chain's CDR3 is CASSLGQSSYNEQFF. As DNA, the CDR3 is TGCGCCAGCAGCTTGGGGCAGAGCTCCTACAATGAGCAGTTCTTC. The full variable domain, in which reference TRBV5-1 and TRBJ2-1 provide the parts outside the CDR3, is KAGVTQTPRYLIKTRGQQVTLSCSPISGHRSVSWYQQTPGQGLQFLFEYFSETQRNKGNFPGRFSGRQFSNSRSEMNVSTLELGDSALYLCASSLGQSSYNEQFFGPGTRLTVL.

The chain recombines TRBV15 with TRBJ2-2; no firm D call. This CDR3 is 15 amino acids long. CDR1 and CDR2 from the germline V gene are LNHNV and YYDKDF (reference sequence). Trimming cost V 0 bases and J 4 bases, with 9 bases left between them. CDR3 sequence reads: CATSRDHVGTGELFF. CDR3 nucleotides: TGTGCCACCAGCAGAGATCACGTGGGCACCGGGGAGCTGTTTTTT.

The V and J genes are TRBV6-1 and TRBJ2-6, with D perhaps matching TRBD1 (5 bases). The CDR3 has 17 residues. With 2 bases removed from V and 0 bases from J, the gap between germline ends came to 11 bases. Germline V gene lookup returns CDR1 MNHNS and CDR2 SASEGT. This CDR3 reads CASSELGQGSGANVLTF. DNA for the CDR3: TGTGCCAGCAGTGAACTCGGGCAGGGCTCTGGGGCCAACGTCCTGACTTTC.

The chain recombines TRBV7-2 with TRBJ2-5, with TRBD2 identical over 11 bases. The V and J ends lost 2 bases and 5 bases, in that order; junction bases with no gene match: 7. This CDR3 has 16 residues. In germline, CDR1 is SGHTA, CDR2 FQGNSA. The CDR3 DNA follows: TGTGCCAGCAGCTTATCGCTAGCGGGGGGCGTGGAGACCCAGTACTTC. Protein: CASSLSLAGGVETQYF.

The chain carries TRBV5-6 and TRBJ1-2, with TRBD1 matching over 7 bases. J gave up 8 bases and V 5 bases, and 12 bases lay outside the gene matches. The V gene's germline CDR1 is SGHDT and CDR2 YYEEEE. This CDR3 has 14 amino acids. This CDR3 is CASSVERQGGGYTF. For the CDR3, the DNA is TGTGCCAGCAGTGTTGAGAGACAGGGTGGGGGCTACACCTTC.

The chain combines TRBV11-3 with TRBJ2-5; a weak D match, TRBD2 (6 bases). V lost 0 bases and J 2 bases, leaving 16 bases between the germline ends. This CDR3 comprises 17 residues. In germline, CDR1 is SGHNT, CDR2 YENEEA. CDR3: CASSLDGGIRSQETQYF. The DNA for the CDR3 is TGTGCCAGCAGCTTAGACGGGGGAATTCGCAGTCAAGAGACCCAGTACTTC.

This clone has a single count. This chain uses TRBV5-1 with TRBJ1-3, with D perhaps matching TRBD1 (6 bases). Germline CDR1 is SGHRS and CDR2 is YFSETQ. Trimming took 3 bases from V and 4 from J, leaving 17 bases between them. The CDR3 totals 16 residues. CDR3 in DNA: TGCGCCAGCAGCTCCCTAACAGGGTCTTCGGGAAACACCATATATTTT. Translated, it gives CASSSLTGSSGNTIYF.

The V gene is TRBV12-3 or TRBV12-4, the J gene TRBJ2-5, with a tentative D call TRBD1 (6 bases). Trimming stripped 3 bases from V and 5 bases from J, with 10 bases between. This CDR3 has 13 amino acids. The CDR3 bases are TGTGCCAGCAGTTTTCAGGGGCCGGAGACCCAGTACTTC. Translating gives CASSFQGPETQYF.

This chain connects TRBV2 to TRBJ2-1, with D hard to call. Germline CDR1 is SNHLY and CDR2 is FYNNEI. The V and J ends lost 7 bases and 5 bases respectively, with 18 bases between them. The length of the CDR3 is 15 residues. DNA for the CDR3: TGTGCCAGCAATGTAGGGTCGGCTAGAGACAATGAGCAGTTCTTC. It encodes CASNVGSARDNEQFF.

This clone was picked up one time. V is TRBV11-3 and J is TRBJ2-7; D gene uncertain. Germline loops: CDR1 SGHNT, CDR2 YENEEA. V was clipped by 5 bases and J by 3 bases, with 14 bases between them. The CDR3 contains 14 residues. CDR3 DNA: TGTGCCAGCAGCCGAAGCGCCACGGACTACGAGCAGTACTTC. Encoded protein: CASSRSATDYEQYF.

V usage is TRBV5-6 and J usage is TRBJ1-6; weak D call: TRBD1 (6 bases). The CDR3 runs 15 residues. The germline V gene has CDR1 SGHDT and CDR2 YYEEEE. The V end lost 4 bases, the J end lost 6 bases, and 14 bases lay between the germline ends. The CDR3 DNA sequence: TGTGCCAGCAGCGCCACGGCCAGGGGTAATTCACCCCTCCACTTT. Translation: CASSATARGNSPLHF. Supplemented by reference TRBV5-6 and TRBJ1-6, the full variable domain reads DAGVTQSPTHLIKTRGQQVTLRCSPKSGHDTVSWYQQALGQGPQFIFQYYEEEERQRGNFPDRFSGHQFPNYSSELNVNALLLGDSALYLCASSATARGNSPLHFGNGTRLTVT.

This clone occurred once. The V and J genes are TRBV7-9 and TRBJ1-1; 10 nucleotides agree with TRBD1. The germline gives CDR1 SEHNR, CDR2 FQNEAQ (reference sequence). V lost 1 base, J lost 7 bases, and 3 bases stayed unmatched. The CDR3 is made up of 14 amino acids. DNA of the CDR3: TGTGCCAGCAGCTTAGGACAGGGGGCTTTTGAAGCTTTCTTT. It translates to CASSLGQGAFEAFF.

V and J are TRBV18 and TRBJ2-7, with 12 positions matching TRBD1. In germline, CDR1 is KGHSH, CDR2 LQKENI. The ends lost 6 bases at V and 5 bases at J; junction bases unmatched: 8. The CDR3 contains 15 residues. The CDR3 coding sequence is TGTGCCAGCTCGCCCGGGACAGGGGGCTCTGACGAGCAGTACTTC. The encoded protein is CASSPGTGGSDEQYF. The full variable domain, its missing parts supplied by reference TRBV18 and TRBJ2-7, is NAGVMQNPRHLVRRRGQEARLRCSPMKGHSHVYWYRQLPEEGLKFMVYLQKENIIDESGMPKERFSAEFPKEGPSILRIQQVVRGDSAAYFCASSPGTGGSDEQYFGPGTRLTVT.

The genes are TRBV18 and TRBJ2-4; D is possibly TRBD1 (6 bases). Germline V gene data show CDR1 as KGHSH and CDR2 as LQKENI. Between the trimmed V and J ends, which lost 3 bases and 0 bases, there was a span of 12 bases. The CDR3 runs 16 residues. CDR3 nucleotides: TGTGCCAGCTCACCCGACAGGACCATAGCCAAAAACATTCAGTACTTC. It codes for CASSPDRTIAKNIQYF.